A selection of T cell receptor beta chains follows, all from one sample in a study of blood T cell repertoires in COVID-19. The protocol was immunoSEQ multiplex PCR, while the TCRdb copy is restricted to in-frame clones and leaves out a portion. The profile covers approximately 300,000 clones, with about 93% appearing a single time and about 7% taken by the ten largest. Material: peripheral blood. Source of these receptors: a woman aged 30 to 39 with COVID-19, enrolled during active disease. Each CDR3 is given with its conserved first and last residue. A D gene is named only where the DNA matches it firmly. Clone size is shown for a subset of rows, as once, few, many or a class of expanded clone.

j_call: TRBJ2-5
cdr3_length: 17
v_call: TRBV14
d_call: TRBD1
clone_size: once
cdr3_aa: CASSQDRDRGRVQTQYF
cdr3_nt: TGTGCCAGCAGCCAAGATAGGGACAGGGGAAGAGTACAGACCCAGTACTTC

j_call: TRBJ2-1
cdr3_length: 18
v_call: TRBV5-4
d_call: TRBD2
clone_size: .
cdr3_aa: CASSLAGLAGTSYNEQFF
cdr3_nt: TGTGCCAGCAGCTTGGCCGGACTAGCGGGAACCTCCTACAATGAGCAGTTCTTC

j_call: TRBJ2-6
cdr3_length: 15
v_call: TRBV6-2/TRBV6-3
d_call: .
clone_size: .
cdr3_aa: CASSPVSSGANVLTF
cdr3_nt: TGTGCCAGCAGCCCTGTGAGCTCCGGGGCCAACGTCCTGACTTTC

j_call: TRBJ2-3
cdr3_length: 11
v_call: TRBV29-1
d_call: .
clone_size: .
cdr3_aa: CSLGGTDTQYF
cdr3_nt: TGCAGCTTGGGAGGTACAGATACGCAGTATTTT

j_call: TRBJ2-7
cdr3_length: 15
v_call: TRBV6-5
d_call: .
clone_size: .
cdr3_aa: CASSYGSGGAYEQYF
cdr3_nt: TGTGCCAGCAGTTACGGGTCCGGCGGAGCCTACGAGCAGTACTTC

j_call: TRBJ1-1
cdr3_length: 15
v_call: TRBV30
d_call: TRBD1
clone_size: .
cdr3_aa: CAWSDRGRINTEAFF
cdr3_nt: TGTGCCTGGAGTGACAGGGGGCGCATCAACACTGAAGCTTTCTTT

j_call: TRBJ2-2
cdr3_length: 13
v_call: TRBV28
d_call: .
clone_size: .
cdr3_aa: CASLERNTGELFF
cdr3_nt: TGTGCCAGCCTCGAGCGGAACACCGGGGAGCTGTTTTTT

j_call: TRBJ2-3
cdr3_length: 16
v_call: TRBV7-8
d_call: .
clone_size: once
cdr3_aa: CASSLDRNFVADTQYF
cdr3_nt: TGTGCCAGCAGCTTAGATCGAAACTTCGTTGCAGATACGCAGTATTTT

j_call: TRBJ1-2
cdr3_length: 12
v_call: TRBV10-3
d_call: .
clone_size: .
cdr3_aa: CAISGASYGYTF
cdr3_nt: TGTGCCATCAGTGGAGCATCATATGGCTACACCTTC

j_call: TRBJ2-5
cdr3_length: 15
v_call: TRBV7-6
d_call: TRBD1
clone_size: .
cdr3_aa: CASTSTGTVQETQYF
cdr3_nt: TGTGCCAGCACCTCCACCGGGACAGTCCAAGAGACCCAGTACTTC

j_call: TRBJ1-1
cdr3_length: 14
v_call: TRBV28
d_call: .
clone_size: .
cdr3_aa: CASSLNGLNTEAFF
cdr3_nt: TGTGCCAGCAGTCTGAACGGGTTGAACACTGAAGCTTTCTTT

j_call: TRBJ2-1
cdr3_length: 19
v_call: TRBV7-6
d_call: TRBD2
clone_size: .
cdr3_aa: CASSSTSGSFDRTYNEQFF
cdr3_nt: TGTGCCAGCAGCTCCACTAGCGGGTCCTTCGATAGGACCTACAATGAGCAGTTCTTC

j_call: TRBJ2-5
cdr3_length: 15
v_call: TRBV7-8
d_call: .
clone_size: .
cdr3_aa: CASSPQEGARKTQYF
cdr3_nt: TGTGCCAGCAGCCCCCAAGAGGGCGCGAGAAAGACCCAGTACTTC

j_call: TRBJ2-1
cdr3_length: 17
v_call: TRBV7-6
d_call: TRBD2
clone_size: .
cdr3_aa: CASSLESGGSSLNEQFF
cdr3_nt: TGTGCCAGCAGCTTAGAGTCTGGCGGGAGCTCTTTGAATGAGCAGTTCTTC

j_call: TRBJ1-3
cdr3_length: 16
v_call: TRBV4-3
d_call: .
clone_size: .
cdr3_aa: CASSQDSGTPGNTIYF
cdr3_nt: TGCGCCAGCAGCCAAGACTCCGGGACTCCCGGAAACACCATATATTTT

j_call: TRBJ2-2
cdr3_length: 15
v_call: TRBV19
d_call: TRBD1
clone_size: .
cdr3_aa: CASSWDRVQTGELFF
cdr3_nt: TGTGCCAGTAGCTGGGACAGAGTTCAAACCGGGGAGCTGTTTTTT

j_call: TRBJ2-7
cdr3_length: 13
v_call: TRBV4-1
d_call: .
clone_size: few
cdr3_aa: CASSPAESYEQYF
cdr3_nt: TGCGCCAGCAGCCCCGCCGAGAGCTACGAGCAGTACTTC

j_call: TRBJ2-5
cdr3_length: 13
v_call: TRBV28
d_call: .
clone_size: .
cdr3_aa: CASSLSGEETQYF
cdr3_nt: TGTGCCAGCAGTTTATCAGGGGAAGAGACCCAGTACTTC

j_call: TRBJ1-2
cdr3_length: 14
v_call: TRBV19
d_call: .
clone_size: few
cdr3_aa: CASSIETRNYGYTF
cdr3_nt: TGTGCCAGTAGTATCGAGACACGTAACTATGGCTACACCTTC

j_call: TRBJ1-2
cdr3_length: 15
v_call: TRBV7-9
d_call: .
clone_size: .
cdr3_aa: CASSLTPAAGYGYTF
cdr3_nt: TGTGCCAGCAGCCTAACTCCCGCCGCCGGCTATGGCTACACCTTC

j_call: TRBJ1-3
cdr3_length: 14
v_call: TRBV11-1
d_call: .
clone_size: .
cdr3_aa: CASSLVSSGNTIYF
cdr3_nt: TGTGCCAGCAGCTTAGTTTCGTCTGGAAACACCATATATTTT

j_call: TRBJ2-1
cdr3_length: 21
v_call: TRBV6-1
d_call: TRBD2
clone_size: .
cdr3_aa: CASSEAAEGLARRSYNFRQFF
cdr3_nt: TGTGCCAGCAGTGAAGCGGCAGAAGGACTAGCGCGAAGATCCTACAATTTTCGGCAGTTCTTC

j_call: TRBJ2-1
cdr3_length: 16
v_call: TRBV24-1
d_call: TRBD1
clone_size: .
cdr3_aa: CATAPLRQGARNEQFF
cdr3_nt: TGTGCCACCGCCCCCTTGAGACAGGGGGCTAGGAATGAGCAGTTCTTC

j_call: TRBJ2-1
cdr3_length: 14
v_call: TRBV19
d_call: .
clone_size: few
cdr3_aa: CASSIGDFYNEQFF
cdr3_nt: TGTGCCAGTAGTATTGGGGACTTCTACAATGAGCAGTTCTTC

j_call: TRBJ1-1
cdr3_length: 14
v_call: TRBV29-1
d_call: .
clone_size: .
cdr3_aa: CSVSRPPMNTEAFF
cdr3_nt: TGCAGCGTTTCGCGGCCGCCTATGAACACTGAAGCTTTCTTT

j_call: TRBJ1-1
cdr3_length: 14
v_call: TRBV6-5
d_call: .
clone_size: .
cdr3_aa: CASRPRGGARKAFF
cdr3_nt: TGTGCCAGCAGGCCGAGGGGGGGCGCTCGGAAAGCTTTCTTT

j_call: TRBJ1-1
cdr3_length: 11
v_call: TRBV19
d_call: .
clone_size: .
cdr3_aa: CASTGNTEAFF
cdr3_nt: TGTGCCAGTACCGGGAACACTGAAGCTTTCTTT

j_call: TRBJ1-4
cdr3_length: 16
v_call: TRBV7-2
d_call: .
clone_size: .
cdr3_aa: CASSLALGGRSEKLFF
cdr3_nt: TGTGCCAGCAGCTTAGCGCTGGGGGGGCGTAGTGAAAAACTGTTTTTT

j_call: TRBJ2-7
cdr3_length: 14
v_call: TRBV5-1
d_call: TRBD2
clone_size: .
cdr3_aa: CASSRTSGSDEQYF
cdr3_nt: TGCGCCAGCAGCCGGACTAGCGGGAGTGACGAGCAGTACTTC

j_call: TRBJ1-5
cdr3_length: 17
v_call: TRBV28
d_call: .
clone_size: .
cdr3_aa: CASSFIKGSGQLQPQHF
cdr3_nt: TGTGCCAGCAGTTTTATTAAGGGGTCCGGACAGCTCCAGCCCCAGCATTTT

j_call: TRBJ2-7
cdr3_length: 14
v_call: TRBV28
d_call: .
clone_size: .
cdr3_aa: CASSPMGRKYEQYF
cdr3_nt: TGTGCCAGCAGTCCCATGGGGCGTAAGTACGAGCAGTACTTC

j_call: TRBJ2-7
cdr3_length: 13
v_call: TRBV3-1/TRBV3-2
d_call: .
clone_size: .
cdr3_aa: CASSQAQGSEQYF
cdr3_nt: TGTGCCAGCAGCCAAGCGCAGGGCTCCGAGCAGTACTTC

j_call: TRBJ1-1
cdr3_length: 12
v_call: TRBV29-1
d_call: .
clone_size: .
cdr3_aa: CSGNRKNTEAFF
cdr3_nt: TGCAGCGGCAACAGGAAGAACACTGAAGCTTTCTTT

j_call: TRBJ1-6
cdr3_length: 13
v_call: TRBV30
d_call: .
clone_size: .
cdr3_aa: CAWSSGWDSPLHF
cdr3_nt: TGTGCCTGGAGTTCGGGTTGGGATTCACCCCTCCACTTT

j_call: TRBJ1-1
cdr3_length: 13
v_call: TRBV19
d_call: .
clone_size: .
cdr3_aa: CASSMGGNTEAFF
cdr3_nt: TGTGCCAGTAGTATGGGGGGGAACACTGAAGCTTTCTTT

j_call: TRBJ1-2
cdr3_length: 15
v_call: TRBV6-5
d_call: TRBD1
clone_size: .
cdr3_aa: CASSYSAGGNDGYTF
cdr3_nt: TGTGCCAGCAGTTACTCGGCAGGGGGCAACGATGGCTACACCTTC

j_call: TRBJ2-7
cdr3_length: 15
v_call: TRBV5-1
d_call: TRBD1
clone_size: .
cdr3_aa: CASSLAATGGGEQYF
cdr3_nt: TGCGCCAGCAGCTTGGCCGCGACAGGGGGCGGCGAGCAGTACTTC

j_call: TRBJ1-2
cdr3_length: 14
v_call: TRBV7-9
d_call: .
clone_size: .
cdr3_aa: CASSPEGTLYGYTF
cdr3_nt: TGTGCCAGCAGCCCAGAGGGTACCCTCTATGGCTACACCTTC

j_call: TRBJ2-5
cdr3_length: 15
v_call: TRBV10-3
d_call: TRBD2
clone_size: .
cdr3_aa: CAISENLAGVETQYF
cdr3_nt: TGTGCCATCAGTGAAAATCTAGCGGGAGTAGAGACCCAGTACTTC

j_call: TRBJ1-5
cdr3_length: 15
v_call: TRBV19
d_call: TRBD1
clone_size: .
cdr3_aa: CASSMGGQGESPRAF
cdr3_nt: TGTGCCAGTAGTATGGGGGGACAGGGCGAATCACCGAGGGCTTTT

j_call: TRBJ2-7
cdr3_length: 15
v_call: TRBV5-4
d_call: .
clone_size: .
cdr3_aa: CASSRTAASSYEQYF
cdr3_nt: TGTGCCAGCAGCCGAACGGCGGCTAGCAGCTACGAGCAGTACTTC